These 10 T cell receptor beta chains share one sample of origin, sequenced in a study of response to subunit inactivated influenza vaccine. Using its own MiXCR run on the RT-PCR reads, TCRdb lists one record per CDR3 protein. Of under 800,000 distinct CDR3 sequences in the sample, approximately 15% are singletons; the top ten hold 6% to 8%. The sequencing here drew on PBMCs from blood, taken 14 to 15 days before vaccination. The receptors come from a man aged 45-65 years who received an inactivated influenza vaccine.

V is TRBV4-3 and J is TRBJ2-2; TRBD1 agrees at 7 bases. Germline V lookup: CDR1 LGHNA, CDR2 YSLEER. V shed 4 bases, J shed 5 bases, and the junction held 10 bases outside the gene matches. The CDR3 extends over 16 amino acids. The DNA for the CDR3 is TGCGCCAGCAGCCGAACCAGGGGGTCGGAGACCGGGGAGCTGTTTTTT. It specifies CASSRTRGSETGELFF.

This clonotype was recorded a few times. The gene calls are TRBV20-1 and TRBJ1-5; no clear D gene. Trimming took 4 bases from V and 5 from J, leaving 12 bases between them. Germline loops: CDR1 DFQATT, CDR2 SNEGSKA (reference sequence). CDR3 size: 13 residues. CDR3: CSAKDTAHQPQHF. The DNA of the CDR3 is TGCAGTGCTAAAGACACGGCCCATCAGCCCCAGCATTTT.

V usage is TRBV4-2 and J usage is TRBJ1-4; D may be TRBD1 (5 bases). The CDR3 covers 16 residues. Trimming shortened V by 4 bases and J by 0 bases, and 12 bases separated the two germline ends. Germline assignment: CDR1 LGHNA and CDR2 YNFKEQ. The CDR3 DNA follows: TGTGCCAGCAGCCGAGACAGCCCCCCAACTAATGAAAAACTGTTTTTT. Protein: CASSRDSPPTNEKLFF.

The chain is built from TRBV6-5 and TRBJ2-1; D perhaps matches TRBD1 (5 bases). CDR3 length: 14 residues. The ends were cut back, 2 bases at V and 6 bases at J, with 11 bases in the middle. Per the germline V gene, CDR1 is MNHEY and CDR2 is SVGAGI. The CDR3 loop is CASSYVARGNEQFF. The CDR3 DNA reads TGTGCCAGCAGTTACGTAGCAAGGGGCAATGAGCAGTTCTTC.

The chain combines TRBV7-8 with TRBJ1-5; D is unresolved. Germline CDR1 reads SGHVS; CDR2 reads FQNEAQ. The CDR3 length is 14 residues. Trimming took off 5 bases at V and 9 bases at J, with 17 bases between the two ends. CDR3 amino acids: CASSADGFYWPQHF. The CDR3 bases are TGTGCCAGCAGCGCGGACGGGTTCTACTGGCCCCAGCATTTT.

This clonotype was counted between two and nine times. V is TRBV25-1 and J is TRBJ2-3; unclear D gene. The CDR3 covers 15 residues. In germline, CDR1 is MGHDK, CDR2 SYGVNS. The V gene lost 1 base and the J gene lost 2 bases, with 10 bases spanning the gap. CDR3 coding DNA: TGTGCCAGCAGTGAATGGGGTCTAAACACAGATACGCAGTATTTT. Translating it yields CASSEWGLNTDTQYF. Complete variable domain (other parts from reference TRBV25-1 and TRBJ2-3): EADIYQTPRYLVIGTGKKITLECSQTMGHDKMYWYQQDPGMELHLIHYSYGVNSTEKGDLSSESTVSRIRTEHFPLTLESARPSHTSQYLCASSEWGLNTDTQYFGPGTRLTVL.

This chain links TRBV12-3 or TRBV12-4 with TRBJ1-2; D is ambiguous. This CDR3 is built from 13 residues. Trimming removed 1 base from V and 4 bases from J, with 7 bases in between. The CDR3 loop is CASSLVLSYGYTF. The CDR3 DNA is TGTGCCAGCAGTTTAGTGCTGTCCTATGGCTACACCTTC.

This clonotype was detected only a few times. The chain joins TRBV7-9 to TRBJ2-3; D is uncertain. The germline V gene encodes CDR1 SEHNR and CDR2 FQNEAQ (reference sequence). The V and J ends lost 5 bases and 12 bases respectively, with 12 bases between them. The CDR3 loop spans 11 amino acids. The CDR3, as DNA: TGTGCCAGCAGCGCTGGGCGAAGCCAGTATTTT. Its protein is CASSAGRSQYF.

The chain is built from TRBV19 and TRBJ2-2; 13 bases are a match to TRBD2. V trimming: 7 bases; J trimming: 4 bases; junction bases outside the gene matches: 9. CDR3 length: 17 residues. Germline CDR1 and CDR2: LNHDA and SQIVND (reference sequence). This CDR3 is CASTQTSGGTFTGELFF. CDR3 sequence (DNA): TGTGCCAGTACCCAGACTAGCGGGGGGACCTTCACCGGGGAGCTGTTTTTT.

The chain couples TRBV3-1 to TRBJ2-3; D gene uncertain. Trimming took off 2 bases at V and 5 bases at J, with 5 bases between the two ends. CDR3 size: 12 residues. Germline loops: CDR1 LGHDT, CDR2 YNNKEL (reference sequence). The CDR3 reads CASSQMGDTQYF. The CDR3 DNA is TGTGCCAGCAGCCAAATGGGAGATACGCAGTATTTT.